This T cell receptor beta chain is from a study of blood T cell repertoires in COVID-19. Looking at the study overall: Acute-phase and convalescent COVID-19 samples originated in the United States, Italy and Spain.

This CDR3 has 14 amino acids. The V gene lost 7 bases and the J gene lost 2 bases, with 15 bases spanning the gap. The germline V gene has CDR1 MNHEY and CDR2 SMNVEV (reference sequence). Generated by immunoSEQ multiplex PCR, the TCRdb table keeps only in-frame clones and is missing some. The sample contains 390,000 or so clones, about 89% of which appear only once. The Seattle site enrolled patients during active infection and followed them longitudinally. The source of this sequence is a woman aged 25 to 39 with COVID-19, enrolled during active disease. Specimen: peripheral blood. The chain employs TRBV27 and TRBJ2-7; tentatively, D is TRBD2 (6 bases). The CDR3 DNA reads as TGTGCCAGCACCGCCGGGACGGGGGCCTACGAGCAGTACTTC. This gives the protein CASTAGTGAYEQYF.